This T cell receptor (beta chain) is drawn from a study of blood T cell repertoires in COVID-19. Study details: The origin of the acute and convalescent COVID-19 samples was the United States, Italy and Spain.

Original processing methods: Reference gene primer amplification gave estimated nucleated cell counts. The repertoire was sequenced with immunoSEQ multiplex PCR; TCRdb's copy has only in-frame clones and lacks some. V and J calls and clone size are given by that table; D and trimming were obtained from the DNA. The table has 190,000 or so clones, around 89% seen once. The CDR3 sequence is 18 residues long. The germline V gene encodes CDR1 SGHRS and CDR2 YFSETQ. The V gene end was trimmed by 2 bases and the J gene end by 4 bases; junction bases not matched to a gene: 16. Sequenced material: peripheral blood. V usage is TRBV5-1 and J usage is TRBJ2-5; 8 bases map to TRBD1. The sequence derives from a man between 45 and 60 years old with acute or convalescent COVID-19. In DNA, the CDR3 is TGCGCCAGCAGCTTTCAAGGCGACGGACAGGGTGGGAGAGAGACCCAGTACTTC. As protein: CASSFQGDGQGGRETQYF.